This T cell receptor (beta chain) stems from a study of blood T cell repertoires in COVID-19. This clone was picked up a small number of times. Germline V gene sequence: CDR1 MNHEY, CDR2 SVGAGI. CDR3 length equals 15 residues. Trimming pared 5 bases from V and 5 bases from J, leaving 15 bases between. Profiled with immunoSEQ multiplex PCR; TCRdb holds only in-frame clones, not every one. The repertoire holds about 280,000 clones, with 85% as singletons. This rearrangement joins TRBV6-5 to TRBJ1-4, with D perhaps TRBD1 (6 bases). This TCR was recovered from a woman in her forties or fifties who had recovered from COVID-19. Sequencing used PBMCs or T cells enriched from blood (not recorded which). In DNA form, the CDR3 reads TGTGCCAGCAGTCCTGTGACAGGCCTCAATGAAAAACTGTTTTTT. It translates to CASSPVTGLNEKLFF.